This T cell receptor beta chain comes out of a study of Graves' ophthalmopathy and Graves' hyperthyroidism. As to this clonotype: Its antigen is unidentified.

Amplification from RNA transcripts yielded the TCR beta CDR3 regions. The first round was an RT-PCR with HTBI primers, and the second round was a multiplex PCR. TCRdb reanalysed the multiplex PCR reads using MiXCR and keeps one entry per CDR3 protein. The table lists just over 600,000 distinct CDR3 sequences, 22% of them singletons. Points from the study as a whole: Ophthalmopathy cases were distinguished from stable hyperthyroidism by a 13-signature model, reaching over 85% sensitivity and approximately 83% specificity. In blood appeared most of the expanded thyroid clonotypes whose frequency exceeded 0.001.

The study excluded patients with other autoimmune diseases, uncontrolled infections, pregnancy or lactation. PBMCs were isolated from a roughly 10 ml sample of fresh peripheral blood. The sequence came from a woman between 18 and 29 years old with stable Graves' hyperthyroidism. Some clones in this sample may be carry-over from other donors' samples. Material: peripheral blood.

CDR3 DNA: TGTGCCAGCAGTGAAGCGCCCAGGGCCTCTTCCTACGAGCAGTACTTC. It translates to CASSEAPRASSYEQYF. This sequence joins TRBV6-1 and TRBJ2-7; tentative D call: TRBD1 (5 bases). Germline CDR1 is MNHNS and CDR2 is SASEGT. The CDR3 contains 16 residues. Trimming pared 0 bases from V and 1 base from J, leaving 13 bases between.